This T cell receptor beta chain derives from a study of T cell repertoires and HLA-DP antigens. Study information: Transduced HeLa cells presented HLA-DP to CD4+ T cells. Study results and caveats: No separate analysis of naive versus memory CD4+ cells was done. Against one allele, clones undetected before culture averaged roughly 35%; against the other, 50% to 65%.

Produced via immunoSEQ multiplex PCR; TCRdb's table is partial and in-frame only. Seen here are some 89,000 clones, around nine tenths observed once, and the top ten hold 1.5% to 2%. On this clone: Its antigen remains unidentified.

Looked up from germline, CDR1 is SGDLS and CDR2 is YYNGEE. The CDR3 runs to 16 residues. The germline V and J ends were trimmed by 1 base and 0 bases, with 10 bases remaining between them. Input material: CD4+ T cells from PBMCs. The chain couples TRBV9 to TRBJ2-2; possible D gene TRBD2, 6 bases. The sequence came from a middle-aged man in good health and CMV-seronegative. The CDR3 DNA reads TGTGCCAGCAGCGTACTAGCGACTCCGAACACCGGGGAGCTGTTTTTT. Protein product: CASSVLATPNTGELFF. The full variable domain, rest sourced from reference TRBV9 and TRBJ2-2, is DSGVTQTPKHLITATGQRVTLRCSPRSGDLSVYWYQQSLDQGLQFLIQYYNGEERAKGNILERFSAQQFPDLHSELNLSSLELGDSALYFCASSVLATPNTGELFFGEGSRLTVL.